The T cell receptor beta chain described here comes from a study of blood T cell repertoires in COVID-19. Across the study: The samples span acute and convalescent COVID-19 from the United States, Italy and Spain.

The germline V gene has CDR1 SGDLS and CDR2 YYNGEE. V was cut by 0 bases and J by 5 bases, with 14 bases left in between. This CDR3 comprises 16 residues. The method was immunoSEQ multiplex PCR; TCRdb's version includes in-frame clones alone and lacks a portion of them. The data show around 100,000 clones, approximately 84% seen once. Specimen: peripheral blood. The V gene is TRBV9, the J gene TRBJ2-2; D might be TRBD2 (5 bases). The source is a man aged 40-49 years with acute or convalescent COVID-19. CDR3 in DNA: TGTGCCAGCAGCGTAGAAGGTAGTACGGGGACCGGGGAGCTGTTTTTT. Translated, it gives CASSVEGSTGTGELFF.